These 14 T cell receptor beta chains share one sample of origin, sequenced in a study of tumor-infiltrating lymphocytes in primary liver carcinoma. Co-extraction of both nucleic acids (RNA and DNA) used roughly 18-32 mg of unsorted bulk tissue. Starting material of 450 to 550 ng total RNA yielded TCR beta cDNA via a constant-region primer. The TCR beta library was amplified through three nested multiplex PCR rounds in a modified ARM-PCR procedure. Rounds one and two of PCR, each of 10 to 11 cycles, were primed with TRBV1-TRBV30 forward primers and a C-beta reverse primer. TCRdb recomputed calls from the multiplex PCR reads with MiXCR, one row per CDR3 protein. The sample lists approximately 110,000 distinct CDR3 sequences, 60% to 75% occurring once. The sample comprised liver tumor tissue from sampling region 3. Regarding subset: tumor region T3, left-lateral pole. All receptors derive from a woman aged 60-75 years with primary liver carcinoma and hepatitis B virus infection.

This clonotype was seen a few times. This may be a read error: a much more frequent sequence differs by one nucleotide. The chain has TRBV6-5 and TRBJ2-1, with 8 bases lining up with TRBD2. The CDR3 is 17 amino acids. Germline V CDR1 and CDR2: MNHEY, SVGAGI. The CDR3 loop reads CAGSYSRSAGGRNEQFF. CDR3 DNA sequence: TGTGCCGGCAGTTACTCAAGGTCGGCGGGAGGTCGCAATGAGCAGTTCTTC.

In regard to this clonotype: A read error may be the cause here, since a much bigger clone is one base away. The CDR3 reads CASSQQGQGASEQCF. The CDR3 DNA follows: TGTGCCAGCAGCCAACAGGGACAGGGGGCGTCCGAGCAGTGCTTC. The rearrangement uses TRBV14 and TRBJ2-7; 12 nucleotides align to TRBD1. The CDR3 has 15 residues. CDR1 is SGHDN and CDR2 is FVKESK in the germline V gene.

This clonotype was counted a single time. A read error is possible here, since a much larger clone lies one base away. The rearrangement joins TRBV10-2 to TRBJ2-5; unclear D gene. V lost 4 bases and J lost 3, with 9 bases in between. This CDR3 contains 13 residues. Germline CDR1 WSHSY, CDR2 SAAADI. The CDR3 spells CASSGVKEETQYF. DNA of the CDR3: TGCGCCAGCAGTGGTGTAAAGGAAGAGACCCAGTACTTC.

This clonotype has a handful of counts. A much larger clone differs from this one at a single base, so this may be a read error. V is TRBV10-2 and J is TRBJ2-3, with D possibly being TRBD1 (6 bases). Trimming pared 4 bases from V and 3 bases from J, leaving 20 bases between. Germline CDR1 reads WSHSY; CDR2 reads SAAADI. This CDR3 contains 17 residues. CDR3 region: CASSVIPQGSGTDTQYF. CDR3 DNA sequence: TGCGCCAGCAGTGTCATACCACAGGGATCTGGGACAGATACGCAGTATTTT.

A word on this clonotype: Just one base apart from a much larger clone, this may be a read error. The chain joins TRBV10-3 to TRBJ2-1; weak D call: TRBD1 (6 bases). Germline-derived CDR1 and CDR2 are ENHRY and SYGVKD. The CDR3 has 14 residues. V dropped 7 bases and J dropped 3 bases, with 13 bases sitting between them. CDR3 bases: TGTGCCATCACGACAGGTGAACACTACAATGAGCAGTTCTTC. Residues: CAITTGEHYNEQFF.

The chain links TRBV11-2 to TRBJ2-5; 10 nucleotides agree with TRBD1. Per the germline V gene, CDR1 is SGHAT and CDR2 is FQNNGV. This CDR3 spans 16 amino acids. Losses at the gene ends were 2 bases for V and 13 bases for J; bases not matched to a gene: 16. The CDR3 nucleotides are TGTGCCAGCAGCTTAAGGGGACAGGGGTTCCAAGAGGCCCGGTACTTC. This gives the protein CASSLRGQGFQEARYF.

Regarding this clonotype: The junction departs from germline at one end; a sequencing error may be responsible. CDR3 loop: CASSRSRVDTEASF. CDR3 DNA sequence: TGTGCCAGCAGTCGCAGCAGGGTTGACACTGAAGCTTCCTTT. The rearrangement links TRBV6-5 to TRBJ1-1; D might be TRBD1 (5 bases). The CDR3 extends over 14 amino acids. Germline lookup yields CDR1 MNHEY and CDR2 SVGAGI.

J is TRBJ2-7 and V is TRBV5-1, with D perhaps TRBD2 (6 bases). The ends were cut back, 6 bases at V and 3 bases at J, with 16 bases in the middle. The CDR3 has 14 amino acids. CDR1 SGHRS and CDR2 YFSETQ come from the germline V gene. This CDR3 is CASTPIVGGYEQYF. CDR3 DNA: TGCGCCAGCACCCCAATAGTGGGAGGCTACGAGCAGTACTTC.

This clonotype was counted a few times. The chain couples TRBV20-1 to TRBJ2-1; the D gene is possibly TRBD2 (6 bases). CDR1 and CDR2 (germline): DFQATT, SNEGSKA (reference sequence). Trimming cost V 3 bases and J 7 bases, with 16 bases left between them. The CDR3 is 14 residues long. CDR3 sequence reads: CSASEDYPGNEQFF. Here the CDR3 DNA reads TGCAGTGCTAGTGAGGACTACCCGGGGAATGAGCAGTTCTTC.

Comments on this clonotype: A much larger clone lies a single base off, so this may be a read error. This chain joins TRBV7-9 and TRBJ2-7; no firm D call. This CDR3 spans 14 amino acids. Germline CDR1 and CDR2: SEHNR and FQNEAQ (reference sequence). The CDR3 spells CASNLSRVPYEQYF. The DNA for the CDR3 is TGTGCCAGCAACTTAAGCCGGGTTCCCTACGAGCAGTACTTC.

Worth noting for this clonotype: This is likely a read error, given that the CDR3 carries no conserved phenylalanine or tryptophan at its end. The chain uses TRBV7-9 and TRBJ1-5, with 7 bases aligning to TRBD1. The J segment lost 4 bases and the V segment lost 1 base, leaving 7 bases of the junction unmatched. The CDR3 consists of 16 residues. Germline-derived CDR1 and CDR2 are SEHNR and FQNEAQ (reference sequence). CDR3 sequence reads: CASSLGPDRVNQPQHL. CDR3 nucleotides: TGTGCCAGCAGCTTAGGACCAGACAGGGTGAATCAGCCCCAGCATTTA.

This clonotype was counted ten times or more. The chain combines TRBV4-1 with TRBJ2-2, with TRBD2 as a possible D gene (5 bases). The length of the CDR3 is 15 residues. Germline lookup yields CDR1 MGHRA and CDR2 YSYEKL. V was trimmed by 4 bases and J by 1 base, leaving 10 bases between them. The CDR3 here is CASSRPGLNTGELFF. DNA for the CDR3: TGCGCCAGCAGCCGACCAGGACTGAACACCGGGGAGCTGTTTTTT.

Points on this clonotype: This sequence may be a read error, since a much larger clone differs from it by one base. This chain uses TRBV10-3 with TRBJ1-5; D gene unclear. The CDR3 runs 12 residues. Germline-derived CDR1 and CDR2 are ENHRY and SYGVKD. Trimming took off 8 bases at V and 3 bases at J, with 8 bases between the two ends. CDR3 in amino acids: CAIGDDNQPQHF. The CDR3 DNA reads TGTGCCATCGGGGATGACAATCAGCCCCAGCATTTT.

Points on this clonotype: A junction end diverges from the germline sequence, so it may reflect a read error. The V call is TRBV28, the J call TRBJ2-1; 15 nucleotides line up with TRBD2. Per the germline V gene, CDR1 is MDHEN and CDR2 is SYDVKM. The CDR3 has 20 amino acids. CDR3 amino acids: CVSSLWGLAGGRQTRNEQFF. In nucleotides, the CDR3 is TGTGTCAGCAGTTTATGGGGACTAGCGGGAGGTAGGCAGACCAGAAATGAGCAGTTCTTC.